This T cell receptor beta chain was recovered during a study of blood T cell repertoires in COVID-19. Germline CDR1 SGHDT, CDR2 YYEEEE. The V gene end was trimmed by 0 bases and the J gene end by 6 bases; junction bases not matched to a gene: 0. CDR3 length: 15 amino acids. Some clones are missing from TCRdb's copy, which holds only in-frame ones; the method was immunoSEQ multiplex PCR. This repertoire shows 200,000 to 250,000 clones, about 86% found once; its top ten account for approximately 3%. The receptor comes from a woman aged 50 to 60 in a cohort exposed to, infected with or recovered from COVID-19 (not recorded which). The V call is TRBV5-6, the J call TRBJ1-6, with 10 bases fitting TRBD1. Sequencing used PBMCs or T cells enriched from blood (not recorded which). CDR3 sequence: CASSLGQGANSPLHF. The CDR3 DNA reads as TGTGCCAGCAGCTTGGGACAGGGGGCTAATTCACCCCTCCACTTT.